Shown below are 14 T cell receptor beta chains from a single sample sequenced in a study of OX40 agonist ivuxolimab in advanced cancers. Here immunoSEQ multiplex PCR was the method, and the copy in TCRdb shows in-frame clones only, minus some. The sample has 52,000 or so clones, approximately 91% seen once. The source was CD4+ or CD8+ T cells sorted from blood, collected in a trial of the OX40 agonist ivuxolimab. All receptors derive from an adult with an advanced solid tumor such as melanoma, head and neck, liver or kidney cancer.

This chain joins TRBV5-5 and TRBJ2-5, with D tentatively TRBD1 (6 bases). The CDR3 is made up of 13 amino acids. Germline CDR1 reads SGHKS; CDR2 reads YYEKEE (reference sequence). Trimming removed 1 base at V and 3 bases at J, with 7 bases between. This chain's CDR3 is CASSLTGKETQYF. CDR3 in DNA: TGTGCCAGCAGCTTGACAGGGAAAGAGACCCAGTACTTC. The full variable domain, in which reference TRBV5-5 and TRBJ2-5 provide the parts outside the CDR3, is DAGVTQSPTHLIKTRGQQVTLRCSPISGHKSVSWYQQVLGQGPQFIFQYYEKEERGRGNFPDRFSARQFPNYSSELNVNALLLGDSALYLCASSLTGKETQYFGPGTRLLVL.

Notes on this clone: The junction departs from germline at one end; a sequencing error may be responsible. The rearrangement joins TRBV7-7 to TRBJ2-7; D remains unclear. Germline values: CDR1 SSHAT, CDR2 FNYEAQ (reference sequence). The CDR3 covers 14 residues. The CDR3 DNA reads TGTGCTAGCAGCTTAGAGGTTGCGAGTGGCGAGCAGTACTTC. Its protein product is CASSLEVASGEQYF.

The chain couples TRBV5-1 to TRBJ2-3; the D gene could be TRBD1 or TRBD2 (5 bases each). CDR3 length: 14 amino acids. Germline loops: CDR1 SGHRS, CDR2 YFSETQ. The ends were cut back, 6 bases at V and 2 bases at J, with 13 bases in the middle. This CDR3 is CASNSGTVTDTQYF. As DNA, the CDR3 is TGCGCCAGCAACTCAGGGACCGTCACAGATACGCAGTATTTT.

In DNA, the CDR3 is TGTGCCAGCAGCGGGTCGATCCGGGACAGAGAAGAGACCCAGTACTTC. This encodes CASSGSIRDREETQYF. This chain connects TRBV2 to TRBJ2-5; the match to TRBD1 covers 7 bases. The CDR3 runs 16 residues. The V gene end was trimmed by 6 bases and the J gene end by 3 bases; junction bases not matched to a gene: 13. CDR1 and CDR2 from the germline V gene are SNHLY and FYNNEI.

The chain combines TRBV10-3 with TRBJ2-7; perhaps D is TRBD1 or TRBD2 (6 bases each). Germline CDR1 ENHRY, CDR2 SYGVKD. Trimming pared 6 bases from V and 0 bases from J, leaving 9 bases between. CDR3 size: 13 residues. The CDR3 loop is CAIRGGGSYEQYF. The CDR3, as DNA: TGTGCCATCAGGGGGGGCGGCTCCTACGAGCAGTACTTC.

The chain couples TRBV10-3 to TRBJ1-2; D remains ambiguous. The germline V gene encodes CDR1 ENHRY and CDR2 SYGVKD. This CDR3 has 13 residues. V was cut by 0 bases and J by 5 bases, with 7 bases left in between. The CDR3 loop is CAISESETYGYTF. The DNA for the CDR3 is TGTGCCATCAGTGAGTCGGAGACTTATGGCTACACCTTC.

The chain carries TRBV5-1 and TRBJ1-4, with D uncertain. The V and J ends lost 4 bases and 3 bases respectively, with 13 bases between them. Germline lookup yields CDR1 SGHRS and CDR2 YFSETQ. This CDR3 spans 15 amino acids. CDR3 residues: CASSLRTAANEKLFF. The CDR3 DNA reads TGCGCCAGCAGCCTTCGGACGGCGGCTAATGAAAAACTGTTTTTT. Based on the CDR3 plus reference TRBV5-1 and TRBJ1-4, the full variable domain is KAGVTQTPRYLIKTRGQQVTLSCSPISGHRSVSWYQQTPGQGLQFLFEYFSETQRNKGNFPGRFSGRQFSNSRSEMNVSTLELGDSALYLCASSLRTAANEKLFFGSGTQLSVL.

This clone was seen once. The chain has TRBV5-1 and TRBJ1-4, with D tentatively TRBD1 (5 bases). Germline assignment: CDR1 SGHRS and CDR2 YFSETQ. The CDR3 is 15 residues long. V lost 0 bases, J lost 7 bases, and 13 bases lay in between. The CDR3 nucleotides read TGCGCCAGCAGCTTGGCCGAGGCCGGGGGTGAAAAACTGTTTTTT. This sequence encodes CASSLAEAGGEKLFF. Based on the CDR3 plus reference TRBV5-1 and TRBJ1-4, the full variable domain is KAGVTQTPRYLIKTRGQQVTLSCSPISGHRSVSWYQQTPGQGLQFLFEYFSETQRNKGNFPGRFSGRQFSNSRSEMNVSTLELGDSALYLCASSLAEAGGEKLFFGSGTQLSVL.

In this sample, this clone is medium-sized. This chain links TRBV29-1 with TRBJ1-4; no reliable D call. Germline V gene sequence: CDR1 SQVTM, CDR2 ANQGSEA. The length of the CDR3 is 12 residues. Trimming took off 5 bases at V and 0 bases at J, with 4 bases between the two ends. This chain's CDR3 is CSVIATNEKLFF. The CDR3, as DNA: TGCAGCGTTATCGCAACTAATGAAAAACTGTTTTTT.

The chain recombines TRBV19 with TRBJ1-5; tentatively, D is TRBD1 (6 bases). CDR1 is LNHDA, CDR2 SQIVND, per germline (reference sequence). The V and J ends lost 5 bases and 6 bases respectively, with 17 bases between them. This CDR3 has 15 amino acids. The CDR3 region has the DNA TGTGCCAGTAGTCGGGCAGGGACAAGGGTTCAGCCCCAGCATTTT. It yields the protein CASSRAGTRVQPQHF.

CDR3 sequence: CASSPSGGARGNEQFF. DNA of the CDR3: TGTGCCAGCAGTCCTAGCGGGGGGGCCCGGGGTAATGAGCAGTTCTTC. This chain connects TRBV28 to TRBJ2-1, with 12 bases lining up with TRBD2. With V trimmed by 5 bases and J by 7 bases, 9 bases remained unmatched. Looked up from germline, CDR1 is MDHEN and CDR2 is SYDVKM. The CDR3 is 16 amino acids.

V usage is TRBV6-1 and J usage is TRBJ2-5; 7 bases match TRBD2. Per germline, CDR1 MNHNS and CDR2 SASEGT. There are 15 residues in the CDR3. Trimming removed 5 bases from V and 2 bases from J; junction bases left unmatched: 8. The chain's CDR3 is CASSLPSGGQETQYF. The CDR3 DNA sequence: TGTGCCAGCAGTCTACCTAGCGGCGGACAAGAGACCCAGTACTTC.

V and J are TRBV29-1 and TRBJ1-6; TRBD1 aligns across 8 bases. CDR1 is SQVTM, CDR2 ANQGSEA, per germline. Trimming removed 5 bases from V and 9 bases from J; junction bases left unmatched: 9. This CDR3 has 14 amino acids. The CDR3 DNA reads TGCAGCGTTCAAACCGGGACAGGTGGTTCACCCCTCCACTTT. Its protein product is CSVQTGTGGSPLHF.

This chain uses TRBV7-9 with TRBJ2-1; D possibly corresponds to TRBD1 (5 bases). Germline V lookup: CDR1 SEHNR, CDR2 FQNEAQ (reference sequence). V lost 1 base and J lost 7, with 14 bases in between. The CDR3 is made up of 15 amino acids. In DNA form, the CDR3 reads TGTGCCAGCAGCTTAGGACAGACCCTCTGGAATGAGCAGTTCTTC. Translating it yields CASSLGQTLWNEQFF.